The T cell receptor (beta chain) under discussion was sequenced for a study of radiotherapy plus CTLA-4 blockade in lung cancer. Across the study: Among all patients, roughly 19% showed objective responses, while about 34% had disease control. Study-wide results and caveats: Early blood T cell clone changes and increased post-radiation serum interferon-beta were reportedly the strongest response predictors. Radiotherapy plus ipilimumab was followed by expansion in blood of tumor-derived TCR clones.

A note on this clone: Its antigen is not identified.

Sequencing was performed with immunoSEQ multiplex PCR; in TCRdb, only in-frame clones are kept and a portion is missing. The sample shows tens of thousands of clones, 70% to 90% of them seen only once. V shed 1 base and J shed 10 bases, with 19 bases lying between them. In germline, CDR1 is LGHNA, CDR2 YSLEER. CDR3 length: 15 amino acids. Source: peripheral blood, taken from a patient treated with radiotherapy plus ipilimumab. V and J are TRBV4-3 and TRBJ1-1; D is uncertain. The sequence was collected from a human donor with non-small cell lung cancer that progressed on radiotherapy plus ipilimumab. Here the CDR3 DNA reads TGCGCCAGCAGCCAAGGGTTACGGACTGTAGCGTTAGCTTTCTTT. Amino acids: CASSQGLRTVALAFF.